The entry below describes one T cell receptor beta chain. Its antigen is still unknown. Base qualities are not provided; no much larger clone lies one nucleotide away. Library preparation employed the immunoSEQ multiplex PCR assay. The multiplex PCR relied on a mix of 60 forward primers for TCR Vbeta segments and 13 reverse primers for TCR Jbeta segments. A multiplex PCR assay on genomic DNA amplified the CDR3 region of rearranged TCR beta genes. The Illumina HiSeq System was used to sequence the amplified TCR beta libraries as 87-base-pair reads. The original methods were these. A later analysis counted some 74 million unique TCR beta chains across the 650 to 700 repertoires, and around 12 million of these chains were shared by at least two donors. Raw reads were error-corrected and collapsed into unique sequences by a nearest-neighbor algorithm in which closely related sequences were merged to remove PCR and sequencing errors. CDR3 sequences were aligned to IMGT reference sequences to assign V, D and J gene segments. For a sequence to be retained, at least a six-nucleotide match to both a V gene segment and a J gene segment was required. Rearrangements were called productive when the CDR3 lacked stop codons and stayed in frame with V and J; all others were non-productive. CDR3 was defined by IMGT convention, running from the second conserved V-encoded cysteine to the conserved J-encoded phenylalanine. The earlier analysis of 500 to 750 of the donors excluded any sequence lacking an unambiguous match to a single V gene segment. In an earlier analysis of some 590 of the donors, a V segment was called functional when productive rearrangements were above 56.7%, and segregating when the standard deviation between donors exceeded 5%. A statistical classification framework was built to diagnose cytomegalovirus status from the catalog of TCR beta chain sequences. A later analysis assigned V and J genes by comparing TCR nucleotide sequences with IMGT/GENE-DB human TR gene sequences. Using the TCRdist pipeline, a later analysis assigned CDR3 sequences along with most-parsimonious VDJ recombination scenarios. In a later analysis, every TCR beta chain was defined by the combination of its CDR3 amino acid sequence and its V-gene family, and reads without a unique V-gene family were dropped. In a later analysis, several hundred highly shared, low-generation-probability nucleotide sequences were removed to address suspected cross-contamination and a sequencing artifact. A later analysis calculated a clonal expansion index for each public chain from normalized within-repertoire ranks of inferred template counts. Generation probabilities in a later analysis came from a VDJ recombination model fitted to out-of-frame rearrangements, and those results were checked against IGoR. In a later analysis, hypergeometric tests were used to score TCR-TCR, TCR-HLA and TCR-CMV co-occurrence, with a repertoire-size bias correction applied to TCR pairs. False discovery rates were estimated in a later analysis by permuting HLA or CMV assignments 20 times. In a later analysis, co-occurring TCRs were grouped using DBSCAN, and TCRdist sequence similarity was added for clustering within HLA-allele-positive subsets. Repertoires with fewer than 30,000 or more than 120,000 public chains, plus five repertoires with anomalous nucleotide sharing, were excluded from co-occurrence clustering. TCRdb holds this immuneACCESS table with in-frame rearrangements only. Some clones are missing; in checked studies, unresolved V genes explain under half, and the rest has no known cause. V, J and clone size are those of that table, while D and trimming were read from the DNA. In all, the sample holds some 120,000 clones, and 75% of those were seen once. The ten top clones hold less than 3.5% of the sample.

These data belong to a study of cytomegalovirus exposure and HLA in healthy donors (dated by TCRdb to the late 2010s). Broadly, across the study: An earlier analysis of 587 of the donors reported 276 Gb of sequence data and around 100 million unique TCR beta sequences obtained from roughly 180 million T cells. An early release covering more than 500 HLA-typed donors comprised 300 to 350 gigabases of sequencing data and 85 million to 100 million unique TCR sequences. Of the roughly 400 genotyped donors, approximately 80% fell in the genetic ancestry cluster associated with self-reported Caucasian donors. The study aimed to test whether cataloging public T cell receptors could reveal signatures of past pathogen exposure. Using immunosequencing, the study profiled T cell repertoires from about 650 subjects and related those repertoires to cytomegalovirus serostatus. Besides the first cohort of more than 650 subjects, a separate validation cohort made up of 120 different subjects was used. High-throughput TCR immunosequencing, statistical association of individual TCRs with disease status, and machine learning were combined to predict cytomegalovirus infection status. A later analysis re-analyzed previously published TCR beta repertoires from 650 to 800 donors and added high-resolution HLA genotyping to study TCR occurrence patterns. In the later analysis, no new phenotypic data were used to find candidate immune exposures; instead, reliance was placed on TCR beta sequences and their occurrence across donors. In an earlier analysis of 587 of the donors, high-throughput TCR beta sequencing was used to judge whether each TCR beta V gene segment behaved as functional or pseudogenic. Donor age, sex, ethnicity and CMV serostatus were compiled together with the repertoire data. A later genetic analysis used genome-wide SNP genotypes for about three fifths of the roughly 700 donors, treating that subset as a discovery cohort. Every discovery cohort repertoire had been produced on one sequencing platform. HLA typing covered class I and class II loci at four-digit resolution. The number of donors typed differed by locus, with about 629-630 for A, B, C, DRB1 and DQB1, 522 for DQA1, 600 to 610 for DPA1, and under 490 for DPB1. Because of strong linkage in the cohort, roughly five DR-DQ haplotypes were treated as single units for association and clustering. Across some 400 genotyped donors of the cohort, an average of roughly 250,000 unique TCR beta nucleotide sequences per donor were sequenced, and 15% to 20% of those sequences were non-productive. The investigation overall reported the following: In vitro tests confirmed that three of the cytomegalovirus-associated TCR beta chains recognize cytomegalovirus antigens. Correlated functional status among segregating V segments might be attributable to linkage disequilibrium, but an unknown experimental factor could not be ruled out. A group of highly shared sequence variants was considered likely to be a technical artifact of the sequencing pipeline. In an earlier analysis of about 540 of the donors, most TCR beta V segments were observed in productive rearrangements about 90% or about 30% of the time, broadly matching IMGT annotations. A later analysis reported that several top co-occurrence clusters appeared linked to parvovirus B19, influenza, CMV and Epstein-Barr virus. Seventeen rarely observed V segments, including chromosome 9 orphons, were excluded from the earlier analysis of just under 600 of the donors because counts were too low. In this cohort, only TCR beta chains were sequenced, and detectable features were limited by the absence of alpha or paired-chain data. A further reported finding was that TCR beta sequences accurately predicted the HLA-A and HLA-B alleles for most subjects in the first cohort. In a later analysis, the rate of TCR association differed among HLA loci, with DRB1 alleles having the most associated TCRs and HLA-C alleles having the fewest. Because some donors lacked HLA typing at each locus, the association tests relied only on the typed subset. In a later analysis, most CMV-associated TCR beta chains were found to appear HLA-restricted, with HLA associations seemingly driven largely by CMV exposure. Assigning TCR associations to individual alleles was difficult when HLA alleles, especially DR and DQ, strongly co-occurred. Most TCR sequences were observed very rarely across donors, whereas some public TCRs were present in many individuals. A later analysis associated about 16,000 TCR beta sequences with specific HLA alleles at a false discovery rate of 0.05. In both the original and validation cohorts, the classifier was reported to diagnose cytomegalovirus status with high specificity and sensitivity. Sequencing depth was assumed to be roughly uniform across donors in the presence/absence analyses, though that assumption may not hold. A total of roughly 160 TCR beta chains were listed by the study as associated with cytomegalovirus. For the cohort, immune exposure information was limited to CMV serostatus. A later genetic analysis associated a missense DCLRE1C variant with V-gene and J-gene trimming of TCR beta chains, and an independent cohort replicated the association. The authors suggested that the approach could potentially be extended to other disease states and immunological phenotypes. In a later analysis, HLA-associated TCR beta chains were found to be more clonally expanded and to have lower generation probabilities than equally common non-associated chains. According to a later genetic analysis, donors in an Asian-associated ancestry cluster had fewer N-insertions in productive TCRs than the roughly 700-donor mean.

The cohort comprised some 730 healthy bone marrow donors. Cohort members were all nominally healthy when sampled, although unrecorded immune exposures were likely present. The donor was CMV seropositive and was included in the group of approximately 310 seropositive cohort members. Each donor provided a peripheral blood sample, and peripheral blood mononuclear cells were used for TCR beta sequencing. The Qiagen DNeasy Blood Extraction Kit was used to extract genomic DNA from the blood cell samples. This sequence was found in a woman aged 40 to 49 in good health and CMV-seropositive. Sequenced sample: PBMCs.

This receptor carries the CDR3 CATEARSHRETQYF. The DNA is TGTGCCACCGAGGCCCGTTCCCACCGGGAGACCCAGTACTTC. The rearranged chain carries TRBV28 and TRBJ2-5, with the identity of the D gene unclear. Reading from cysteine to phenylalanine, the CDR3 counts 14 amino acids. The retained sequence is limited to the CDR3, 42 bases, with the frame set at the first base. The germline V gene specifies MDHEN as CDR1 and SYDVKM as CDR2. V is clipped by 10 bases and J by 5 bases, and the sequence between their germline boundaries is 20 bases long.